These T cell receptor beta chains were read from a single sample in a study of OX40 agonist ivuxolimab in advanced cancers. The protocol was immunoSEQ multiplex PCR, while the TCRdb copy is restricted to in-frame clones and leaves out a portion. The table has some 70,000 clones, 87% seen once. The sample in question was CD4+ or CD8+ T cells sorted from blood, obtained in a trial of the OX40 agonist ivuxolimab. The receptor set was obtained from an adult with an advanced solid tumor such as melanoma, head and neck, liver or kidney cancer. The CDR3 runs from the conserved cysteine through the conserved F or W. A D gene is named only where the DNA matches it firmly. A row's size may be missing; if present it is once, few, many or a size class.

J,D,V,size,CDR3,DNA
TRBJ2-7,-,TRBV7-9,-,CASSPGGTYEQYF,TGTGCCAGCAGCCCCGGGGGAACCTACGAGCAGTACTTC
TRBJ1-3,TRBD1,TRBV7-2,-,CASSEGQYLGNTIYF,TGTGCCAGCAGCGAGGGACAGTACCTGGGAAACACCATATATTTT
TRBJ1-5,TRBD1,TRBV2,-,CASSASRGDNQPQHF,TGTGCCAGCAGTGCGTCCAGGGGGGATAATCAGCCCCAGCATTTT
TRBJ1-1,-,TRBV7-6,-,CASSFGPGNTEAFF,TGTGCCAGCAGCTTTGGTCCCGGGAACACTGAAGCTTTCTTT
TRBJ2-5,-,TRBV28,-,CASSRGTETQYF,TGTGCCAGCAGCCGGGGAACCGAGACCCAGTACTTC
TRBJ1-1,-,TRBV6-5,-,CASSYSIGARGTEAFF,TGTGCCAGCAGTTACTCGATAGGTGCCCGAGGGACTGAAGCTTTCTTT
TRBJ1-2,TRBD1,TRBV7-2,-,CASSPSYTGRGNGYTF,TGTGCCAGCAGCCCTAGCTACACGGGCAGGGGGAATGGCTACACCTTC
TRBJ1-5,-,TRBV7-3,-,CASSLDRTDQPQHF,TGTGCCAGCAGCCTAGACAGAACGGATCAGCCCCAGCATTTT
TRBJ1-3,-,TRBV11-2,-,CASSDTRVPGNTIYF,TGTGCCAGCAGCGACACAAGGGTTCCTGGAAACACCATATATTTT
TRBJ1-2,-,TRBV4-3,-,CASSQDWEGGDLRGYTF,TGCGCCAGCAGCCAAGATTGGGAGGGTGGGGACCTCCGGGGCTACACCTTC
TRBJ2-3,TRBD2,TRBV16,-,CASSLGTSGKDTQYF,TGTGCCAGCAGCCTTGGGACTAGCGGGAAAGATACGCAGTATTTT
TRBJ2-1,-,TRBV7-9,-,CASSSYSGSYNEQFF,TGTGCCAGCAGCTCCTACAGCGGCTCCTACAATGAGCAGTTCTTC
TRBJ1-5,-,TRBV19,-,CASSISVSGRQPQHF,TGTGCCAGTAGTATATCAGTCTCGGGCCGCCAGCCCCAGCATTTT
TRBJ2-1,-,TRBV18,-,CASSQTSANEQFF,TGTGCCAGCTCACAGACCAGCGCTAATGAGCAGTTCTTC
TRBJ1-4,-,TRBV5-4,-,CASSHGAAATNEKLFF,TGTGCCAGCAGCCACGGGGCAGCAGCAACTAATGAAAAACTGTTTTTT
TRBJ2-7,TRBD2,TRBV5-1,-,CASSLESEGLAVYEQYF,TGCGCCAGCAGCTTGGAATCGGAGGGACTAGCGGTCTACGAGCAGTACTTC
TRBJ2-5,TRBD1,TRBV28,-,CASRNDRVETQYF,TGTGCCAGCAGGAACGACAGGGTAGAGACCCAGTACTTC
TRBJ1-6,-,TRBV10-1,few,CASSDAGFNSPLHF,TGCGCCAGCAGTGACGCGGGGTTTAATTCACCCCTCCACTTT
TRBJ2-7,-,TRBV7-2,-,CASSLKGGGGQYF,TGTGCCAGCAGCTTAAAAGGGGGTGGTGGGCAGTACTTC
TRBJ2-5,-,TRBV5-4,-,CASSRGVGETQYF,TGTGCCAGCAGCCGTGGGGTTGGAGAGACCCAGTACTTC
TRBJ1-3,-,TRBV5-4,-,CASSQETGSGNTIYF,TGTGCCAGCAGCCAAGAGACAGGCTCTGGAAACACCATATATTTT
TRBJ2-4,-,TRBV6-1,-,CASSEKTVQFF,TGTGCCAGCAGTGAAAAGACAGTTCAATTCTTC
TRBJ2-7,-,TRBV5-4,-,CASSPRTDSYEQYF,TGTGCCAGCAGCCCCAGGACGGACTCCTACGAGCAGTACTTC
TRBJ2-7,-,TRBV28,-,CASTPRGGSTYEQYF,TGTGCCAGCACCCCACGAGGAGGCTCGACCTACGAGCAGTACTTC